This TCR beta chain is from a study of T cells in Graves' hyperthyroidism and ophthalmopathy. On the study more broadly: Peripheral blood was drawn at first diagnosis, prior to all treatment. Study-level findings and limits: Blood also carried most thyroid clonotypes expanded above 0.001.

This clonotype was counted between two and nine times. Antigen: not known. The TCR beta CDR3 regions underwent amplification using RNA transcripts as the source. RT-PCR in the first round (using the HTBI primer set) targeted the TCR CDR3. TCRdb re-analysed the multiplex PCR reads in MiXCR, keeping a single row per CDR3 protein. This sample has around 250,000 distinct CDR3 sequences, with about 14% found just once. CDR1 is MNHEY and CDR2 is SMNVEV in the germline V gene (reference sequence). Trimming removed 5 bases at V and 16 bases at J, with 15 bases between. CDR3 length: 11 residues. Uncontrolled infection, other autoimmune disease, pregnancy and lactation each barred patients from inclusion.

This sequence originates from a woman aged 40 to 49 with Graves' hyperthyroidism that later progressed to Graves' ophthalmopathy. This sequence joins TRBV27 and TRBJ2-1; no reliable D call. Sequences were obtained from blood. CDR3 sequence (DNA): TGTGCCAGCAGTGGTGGGCCAATACAATTCTTC. Its translation is CASSGGPIQFF.